The 28 T cell receptor beta chains below were found in one sample sequenced in a study of PD-L1 blockade in urothelial cancer. As for time point: pretreatment peripheral blood. TCRdb keeps only in-frame clones here, not all; method: immunoSEQ multiplex PCR. Of approximately 47,000 clones in the sample, approximately 78% are singletons; the top ten hold 1.5% to 2%. This sample comprised PBMCs, obtained around atezolizumab (anti-PD-L1) treatment. These receptors originate from a man in his fifties with urothelial cancer.

This clone was seen a handful of times. The chain is built from TRBV5-1 and TRBJ1-3, with D unclear. Trimming pared 5 bases from V and 0 bases from J, leaving 12 bases between. In germline, CDR1 is SGHRS, CDR2 YFSETQ. This CDR3 has 15 residues. The CDR3 protein is CASRLNIDSGNTIYF. The CDR3 DNA sequence: TGCGCCAGCAGGTTGAACATCGACTCTGGAAACACCATATATTTT.

The V call is TRBV7-9, the J call TRBJ2-1; D is uncertain. The CDR3 is made up of 15 amino acids. Germline lookup yields CDR1 SEHNR and CDR2 FQNEAQ (reference sequence). Between the trimmed V and J ends, which lost 4 bases and 0 bases, there was a span of 10 bases. CDR3 sequence: CASSSLLSSYNEQFF. The CDR3 bases are TGTGCCAGCAGCTCCCTTCTTAGCTCCTACAATGAGCAGTTCTTC.

The chain combines TRBV28 with TRBJ1-6; TRBD1 matches at 7 bases. V was pared by 4 bases and J by 4 bases, with 7 bases of the junction left unmatched. The germline V gene encodes CDR1 MDHEN and CDR2 SYDVKM. This CDR3 is 16 amino acids long. The CDR3 DNA reads as TGTGCCAGCAGTTCTCAGAGACAGGGTTATAATTCACCCCTCCACTTT. Translated: CASSSQRQGYNSPLHF.

The chain combines TRBV25-1 with TRBJ1-2, with TRBD1 matching 7 bases. CDR1 is MGHDK, CDR2 SYGVNS, per germline. V lost 6 bases to trimming and J lost 4 bases; unmatched junction nucleotides: 8. The CDR3 spans 14 residues. Written as DNA, the CDR3 is TGTGCCAGCAGCACCCGAGGGGGCCGCTATGGCTACACCTTC. Translation gives CASSTRGGRYGYTF.

The CDR3 DNA reads as TGTGCCAGCTCCCTTCCGGGACTAGAAGCAGATACGCAGTATTTT. Protein sequence: CASSLPGLEADTQYF. The chain combines TRBV5-4 with TRBJ2-3; 8 bases line up with TRBD2. The CDR3 covers 15 residues. Germline V lookup: CDR1 SGHNT, CDR2 YYREEE (reference sequence). V was pared by 7 bases and J by 4 bases, with 11 bases of the junction left unmatched.

The chain carries TRBV12-5 and TRBJ2-7, with 8 bases fitting TRBD1. V was pared by 5 bases and J by 2 bases, with 8 bases of the junction left unmatched. The germline V gene encodes CDR1 LGHNT and CDR2 FRNRAP. CDR3 size: 15 residues. In DNA, the CDR3 is TGTGCTAGTGGTCCCATAGGGACAGGACCCTACGAGCAGTACTTC. It is translated as CASGPIGTGPYEQYF.

The chain joins TRBV6-1 to TRBJ2-1, with TRBD2 identical over 11 bases. With V trimmed by 6 bases and J by 3 bases, 4 bases remained unmatched. The CDR3 has 15 amino acids. Germline CDR1 MNHNS, CDR2 SASEGT. The CDR3 loop reads CASRIAGGHYNEQFF. CDR3 in DNA: TGTGCCAGCAGAATAGCGGGGGGGCACTACAATGAGCAGTTCTTC.

This rearrangement joins TRBV6-5 to TRBJ2-3; D not resolved. The CDR3 is 12 residues long. The V gene's germline CDR1 is MNHEY and CDR2 SVGAGI. V lost 6 bases, J lost 0 bases, and 4 bases lay in between. The CDR3: CASSSSTDTQYF. CDR3 in DNA: TGTGCCAGCAGCTCTAGCACAGATACGCAGTATTTT.

CDR3 nucleotide sequence: TGTGCCAGCAGTTACTCGAATGGCAGGGGCGAGCAGTACGTC. This gives the protein CASSYSNGRGEQYV. V gene TRBV6-5 combines with J gene TRBJ2-7; weak D call: TRBD1 (6 bases). This CDR3 is built from 14 residues. CDR1 and CDR2 from the germline V gene are MNHEY and SVGAGI. The V end lost 0 bases, the J end lost 6 bases, and 12 bases lay between the germline ends.

This sequence joins TRBV6-1 and TRBJ1-2, with 8 bases lining up with TRBD1. V lost 7 bases and J lost 7; bases outside the gene matches: 5. Germline CDR1 is MNHNS and CDR2 is SASEGT. The CDR3 consists of 12 residues. CDR3 protein: CASMVRGPGYTF. DNA for the CDR3: TGTGCCAGCATGGTCAGGGGGCCTGGCTACACCTTC.

This clone was observed once. This CDR3 reads CASTPGYGGYYEQFF. The CDR3, as DNA: TGTGCCAGTACCCCTGGGTACGGGGGGTATTATGAGCAGTTCTTC. This chain uses TRBV19 with TRBJ2-1; 7 positions match TRBD2. CDR1 and CDR2 (germline): LNHDA, SQIVND (reference sequence). There are 15 residues in the CDR3. V lost 7 bases and J lost 8; bases outside the gene matches: 14.

The genes are TRBV5-1 and TRBJ2-1, with a possible D match to TRBD2 (6 bases). The CDR3 spans 14 residues. Trimming shortened V by 9 bases and J by 3 bases, and 16 bases separated the two germline ends. Per the germline V gene, CDR1 is SGHRS and CDR2 is YFSETQ. This CDR3 reads CATSVSGGYNEQFF. CDR3 DNA sequence: TGCGCCACCTCAGTGTCCGGGGGCTACAATGAGCAGTTCTTC. Variable domain in full (rest from reference TRBV5-1 and TRBJ2-1): KAGVTQTPRYLIKTRGQQVTLSCSPISGHRSVSWYQQTPGQGLQFLFEYFSETQRNKGNFPGRFSGRQFSNSRSEMNVSTLELGDSALYLCATSVSGGYNEQFFGPGTRLTVL.

The V gene is TRBV5-4, the J gene TRBJ2-5, with unresolved D. Trimming took off 0 bases at V and 5 bases at J, with 5 bases between the two ends. The germline CDR1 and CDR2 sequences are SGHNT and YYREEE (reference sequence). The length of the CDR3 is 12 residues. The CDR3 DNA follows: TGTGCCAGCAGCTTGGCGTTGGAGACCCAGTACTTC. This gives the protein CASSLALETQYF.

This clone has only one observation. CDR3 loop: CASIERTGRWNEQFF. CDR3 coding DNA: TGTGCCAGCATCGAGAGGACAGGGAGATGGAATGAGCAGTTCTTC. The chain recombines TRBV2 with TRBJ2-1; 8 nucleotides align to TRBD1. The germline gives CDR1 SNHLY, CDR2 FYNNEI. V lost 7 bases, J lost 7 bases, and 12 bases stayed unmatched. The CDR3 is made up of 15 amino acids.

The chain links TRBV7-9 to TRBJ2-1; TRBD2 matches at 12 bases. After removal of 3 bases from V and 2 bases from J, the junction contained 8 bases not matched to a gene. Germline CDR1 SEHNR, CDR2 FQNEAQ (reference sequence). This CDR3 has 18 residues. The CDR3 spells CASSLRLAGDFTYNEQFF. The CDR3 bases are TGTGCCAGCAGCTTGAGACTAGCGGGAGATTTTACCTACAATGAGCAGTTCTTC.

This chain joins TRBV5-5 and TRBJ1-5; D remains unclear. CDR1 is SGHKS and CDR2 is YYEKEE in the germline V gene (reference sequence). The CDR3 extends over 15 amino acids. The V end was cut by 0 bases, the J end by 2 bases, with 9 bases between. In nucleotides, the CDR3 is TGTGCCAGCAGCTTGGCCCAGTTGGGCAATCAGCCCCAGCATTTT. As protein: CASSLAQLGNQPQHF.

The table lists this clone with a few counts. The V gene is TRBV27, the J gene TRBJ2-3; 13 positions match TRBD2. J lost 7 bases, V lost 5 bases, and 12 bases had no gene match. Germline V gene sequence: CDR1 MNHEY, CDR2 SMNVEV (reference sequence). This CDR3 has 17 amino acids. The CDR3 region has the DNA TGTGCCAGCAGTAACCGACTAGCGGGGGGTGTTGACTATACGCAGTATTTT. Protein: CASSNRLAGGVDYTQYF.

This clone appeared a few times. The genes are TRBV6-5 and TRBJ1-2; no firm D call. V lost 2 bases and J 7 bases, leaving 17 bases between the germline ends. Germline V gene lookup returns CDR1 MNHEY and CDR2 SVGAGI. CDR3 length equals 15 residues. CDR3 loop: CASSYNGFGSGGYTF. The CDR3 nucleotides are TGTGCCAGCAGTTACAACGGGTTTGGATCTGGTGGCTACACCTTC.

The chain is built from TRBV11-2 and TRBJ1-1, with D hard to call. From germline, CDR1 is SGHAT and CDR2 FQNNGV. Trimming took 1 base from V and 2 from J, leaving 8 bases between them. The CDR3 is made up of 14 amino acids. CDR3 residues: CASSLVPGNTEAFF. DNA of the CDR3: TGTGCCAGCAGCTTAGTACCCGGTAACACTGAAGCTTTCTTT. Variable domain in full (rest from reference TRBV11-2 and TRBJ1-1): EAGVAQSPRYKIIEKRQSVAFWCNPISGHATLYWYQQILGQGPKLLIQFQNNGVVDDSQLPKDRFSAERLKGVDSTLKIQPAKLEDSAVYLCASSLVPGNTEAFFGQGTRLTVV.

This rearrangement joins TRBV6-6 to TRBJ1-6, with 7 bases aligning to TRBD1. Trimming took 4 bases from V and 7 from J; bases not matched to a gene: 7. This CDR3 contains 15 residues. Germline V gene lookup returns CDR1 MNHNY and CDR2 SVGAGI (reference sequence). CDR3 amino acids: CASSLDRPGNSPLHF. The CDR3 DNA follows: TGTGCCAGCAGTTTGGACAGGCCGGGGAATTCACCCCTCCACTTT.

This chain's CDR3 is CASSRVAGVKEKLFF. CDR3 coding DNA: TGTGCCAGCAGCCGGGTGGCAGGGGTTAAAGAAAAACTGTTTTTT. The J gene is TRBJ1-4, the V gene TRBV7-2, with D possibly matching TRBD1 (6 bases). The CDR3 loop spans 15 amino acids. V was pared by 5 bases and J by 8 bases, with 18 bases between. In germline, CDR1 is SGHTA, CDR2 FQGNSA.

The chain is built from TRBV12-5 and TRBJ1-2, with 7 bases lining up with TRBD1. The trim removed 1 base at V and 8 bases at J, leaving 4 bases unmatched. The CDR3 is made up of 13 amino acids. Germline CDR1 and CDR2: LGHNT and FRNRAP. The DNA of the CDR3 is TGTGCTAGTGGTTTGGCAGACAGGGTAGGCTACACCTTC. Translated, it gives CASGLADRVGYTF.

The chain uses TRBV18 and TRBJ2-1; maybe TRBD2 (6 bases). Germline CDR1 KGHSH, CDR2 LQKENI. The V end was cut by 3 bases, the J end by 14 bases, with 20 bases between. The CDR3 consists of 14 residues. CDR3 in amino acids: CASSPQDPGLGEFF. DNA of the CDR3: TGTGCCAGCTCACCGCAAGACCCGGGACTGGGGGAGTTCTTC.

The chain uses TRBV27 and TRBJ1-2; 7 positions agree with TRBD1. V lost 4 bases, J lost 3 bases, and 2 bases stayed unmatched. Germline loops: CDR1 MNHEY, CDR2 SMNVEV (reference sequence). The CDR3 has 13 amino acids. The CDR3 region has the DNA TGTGCCAGCAGTTACAGGGGTGACTATGGCTACACCTTC. Protein product: CASSYRGDYGYTF.

The rearrangement uses TRBV2 and TRBJ2-5; 12 bases map to TRBD2. The CDR3 runs 19 residues. V was pared by 0 bases and J by 5 bases, with 13 bases of the junction left unmatched. The germline V gene has CDR1 SNHLY and CDR2 FYNNEI. This CDR3 is CASSEALGLGLAGLETQYF. As DNA, the CDR3 is TGTGCCAGCAGTGAAGCGCTTGGGCTCGGACTAGCGGGGTTGGAGACCCAGTACTTC.

The gene calls are TRBV19 and TRBJ1-3, with 8 bases identical to TRBD1. The CDR3 covers 15 residues. Germline V gene sequence: CDR1 LNHDA, CDR2 SQIVND (reference sequence). The trim removed 7 bases at V and 1 base at J, leaving 6 bases unmatched. CDR3: CASTLNRGSGNTIYF. The CDR3 DNA reads as TGTGCCAGTACCCTCAACAGGGGGTCTGGAAACACCATATATTTT.

V and J are TRBV6-1 and TRBJ2-1; the match to TRBD2 covers 10 bases. This CDR3 has 15 residues. The V and J ends lost 1 base and 6 bases, in that order; junction bases with no gene match: 3. Per germline, CDR1 MNHNS and CDR2 SASEGT. The CDR3 sequence is CASSEVAGGLNEQFF. The CDR3 DNA is TGTGCCAGCAGTGAAGTAGCGGGAGGACTCAATGAGCAGTTCTTC.

This CDR3 is CAWYPVEQVVSYGYTF. The CDR3, as DNA: TGTGCCTGGTACCCCGTGGAACAGGTCGTTTCATATGGCTACACCTTC. The chain combines TRBV30 with TRBJ1-2; D might be TRBD1 (5 bases). Trimming removed 5 bases from V and 5 bases from J, with 24 bases in between. Germline V gene lookup returns CDR1 GTSNPN and CDR2 SVGIG (reference sequence). The CDR3 is 16 residues long.